The 8 T cell receptor beta chains below were found in one sample sequenced in a study of T cells in Graves' hyperthyroidism and ophthalmopathy (dated by TCRdb to about 2019). Receptor libraries were prepared by multiplex PCR. TCRdb names Illumina HiSeq 2000 as the instrument used. TCR beta CDR3 regions were amplified from RNA transcripts. The first round of RT-PCR for the TCR CDR3 was performed with the HTBI primer set and the Qiagen OneStep RT-PCR kit. The raw public data were reprocessed by TCRdb itself: fastp quality trimming at Q25, MiXCR clonotype calling, in-frame beta chains only. Here each entry gathers all rows of one CDR3 protein and keeps the most common genes and DNA. The sample table shows about 700,000 distinct CDR3 sequences, and just under 45% are seen once. Approximately 7.2% of the sample comes from the top ten. Sequences were obtained from peripheral blood or thyroid tissue (not recorded which). All receptors come from an adult man with Graves' disease, either hyperthyroidism or ophthalmopathy (not recorded which).

Of note for this clonotype: With a much larger clone just one base away, this may be a read error. The V gene is TRBV5-1, the J gene TRBJ1-4; TRBD1 agrees at 9 bases. The germline V gene encodes CDR1 SGHRS and CDR2 YFSETQ. The junction had 5 bases not matched to a gene; V was cut back by 2 bases and J by 6 bases. This CDR3 has 15 residues. The CDR3 DNA reads as TGCGCCAGCAGCTTCGGGGGACAGGGATATGAAAAACTGTTTTTT. It codes for CASSFGGQGYEKLFF.

The chain has TRBV5-1 and TRBJ1-4; D might be TRBD1 (5 bases). V was trimmed by 0 bases and J by 8 bases, leaving 17 bases between them. The V gene's germline CDR1 is SGHRS and CDR2 YFSETQ. The CDR3 extends over 16 amino acids. CDR3 nucleotide sequence: TGCGCCAGCAGCTTGGCCCCCACAGGCGGGGAAGAAAAACTGTTTTTT. This sequence encodes CASSLAPTGGEEKLFF.

The chain carries TRBV9 and TRBJ2-5; TRBD1 aligns across 10 bases. The V gene's germline CDR1 is SGDLS and CDR2 YYNGEE. The CDR3 length is 14 residues. V lost 4 bases and J lost 5; bases outside the gene matches: 5. CDR3 residues: CASSRDRGMETQYF. The CDR3 DNA reads as TGTGCCAGCAGCCGGGACAGGGGTATGGAGACCCAGTACTTC.

This clonotype showed up just a few times. Given a much more abundant clone one base away, this may be a read error. This sequence joins TRBV14 and TRBJ1-2; a possible D gene is TRBD1 (5 bases). Trimming shortened V by 4 bases and J by 5 bases, and 8 bases separated the two germline ends. The CDR3 loop spans 12 amino acids. Germline assignment: CDR1 SGHDN and CDR2 FVKESK. The CDR3: CASSPDSYGYTF. DNA of the CDR3: TGTGCCAGCAGCCCTGACAGTTATGGCTACACCTTC.

V usage is TRBV6-6 and J usage is TRBJ1-1; D uncertain. The CDR3 totals 13 residues. V shed 6 bases and J shed 0 bases, with 8 bases lying between them. CDR1 is MNHNY and CDR2 is SVGAGI in the germline V gene (reference sequence). The CDR3 DNA sequence: TGTGCCAGCAGAAGGGTTATGAACACTGAAGCTTTCTTT. It translates to CASRRVMNTEAFF.

The chain has TRBV29-1 and TRBJ1-2; D is possibly TRBD1 (5 bases). The ends were cut back, 4 bases at V and 1 base at J, with 10 bases in the middle. In germline, CDR1 is SQVTM, CDR2 ANQGSEA. CDR3 length equals 13 residues. CDR3 amino acids: CSVVTGLNYGYTF. The CDR3 region has the DNA TGCAGCGTTGTCACAGGACTTAACTATGGCTACACCTTC.

This clonotype was observed many times. The chain combines TRBV10-3 with TRBJ1-1, with 7 bases fitting TRBD1. CDR1 and CDR2 from the germline V gene are ENHRY and SYGVKD. The CDR3 contains 15 residues. Trimming cost V 4 bases and J 1 base; bases outside gene matches: 6. The DNA for the CDR3 is TGTGCCATCAGTGGGTCCGGGACAGCGAACACTGAAGCTTTCTTT. It is translated as CAISGSGTANTEAFF.

This chain connects TRBV24-1 to TRBJ1-1, with TRBD1 identical over 9 bases. This CDR3 has 16 residues. J lost 4 bases, V lost 5 bases, and 10 bases had no gene match. The germline V gene encodes CDR1 KGHDR and CDR2 SFDVKD. The CDR3 coding sequence is TGTGCCACCAGTGTTGAGACAGGGGGATTATCCACTGAAGCTTTCTTT. This sequence encodes CATSVETGGLSTEAFF.